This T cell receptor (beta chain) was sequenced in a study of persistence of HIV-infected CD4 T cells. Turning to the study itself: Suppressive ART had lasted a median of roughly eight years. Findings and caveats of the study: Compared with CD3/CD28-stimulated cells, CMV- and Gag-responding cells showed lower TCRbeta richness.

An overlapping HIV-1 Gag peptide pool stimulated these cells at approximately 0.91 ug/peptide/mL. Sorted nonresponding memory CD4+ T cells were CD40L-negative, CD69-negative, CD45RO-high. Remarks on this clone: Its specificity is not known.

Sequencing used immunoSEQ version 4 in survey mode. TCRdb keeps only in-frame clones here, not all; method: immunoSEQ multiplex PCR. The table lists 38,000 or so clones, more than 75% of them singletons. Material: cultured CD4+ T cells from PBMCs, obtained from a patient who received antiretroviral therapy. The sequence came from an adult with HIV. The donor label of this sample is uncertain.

CDR3: CASGLVGHEQFF. In DNA form, the CDR3 reads TGTGCTAGTGGTTTGGTGGGTCATGAGCAGTTCTTC. The rearrangement links TRBV12-5 to TRBJ2-1; no definite D call. Germline CDR1 is LGHNT and CDR2 is FRNRAP. This CDR3 region has 12 residues. Trimming took off 0 bases at V and 8 bases at J, with 5 bases between the two ends.